The text below deals with one T cell receptor (beta chain). The sample holds one count of this clonotype. Its antigen target is currently unknown. No base quality information exists; no much larger clone differs at one position. A single read offers scant evidence. This sample is drawn from a study of T cell repertoires in cytomegalovirus infection (dated by TCRdb to about 2019). Background for the entire study: The peptide stimulations were aimed at well-studied HLA-B-restricted epitopes as well as recently identified HLA-C-restricted CMV epitopes, whose presentation resists viral immunomodulation. Donor HLA type was relevant to the analysis, as public TCR beta signatures indicated carriage of CMV infection together with the matching HLA type.

Sequencing relied on an Illumina HiSeq 1500. TCRdb passed the public sequencing reads through fastp at Q25 and MiXCR, retaining productive beta sequences. For every CDR3 protein sequence, its rows merge into one entry that carries the most common genes and DNA. Within this sample are 20,000 to 30,000 distinct CDR3 sequences, with 22% of them counted one time only. Of the sample, about 90% falls within the top ten clones. Explained via the paper, the treatment or condition label denotes: in vitro stimulation with specific CMV peptide epitopes to enrich CMV-specific T cells. CDR1 and CDR2 (SGHDN, FVKESK) derive from the germline V gene. V loses 2 bases of germline sequence and J loses 3 bases, and the interval between the two ends is 14 bases. Inclusive of the bounding cysteine and phenylalanine, the CDR3 is 15 residues long. CDR3 DNA is the only sequence kept; it has 45 bases, read in frame from the first base.

The research as a whole found: In both this cohort and an independent cohort of several hundred donors, the cumulative frequency of public TCR beta family members distinguished carriers of CMV infection plus the relevant HLA type. In the ex vivo response, HLA-C-restricted CMV-specific TCR beta clonotypes were dominant, and in two of eight donors the single most frequent clonotype came from this HLA-C-restricted group.

This receptor was identified in a human donor in good health (CMV status not recorded). Some clones in this sample may be carry-over from other donors' samples. The chain is made from TRBV14 and TRBJ2-7, with the D call perhaps TRBD1 or TRBD2, each one matching 5 bases. This specimen consisted of CD8+ T cells from cultured PBMCs, obtained from culture after CMV antigen stimulation. The CDR3 protein: CASSQNSGPFYEQYF. The sequenced DNA is TGTGCCAGCAGCCAAAACTCGGGGCCTTTCTACGAGCAGTACTTC.